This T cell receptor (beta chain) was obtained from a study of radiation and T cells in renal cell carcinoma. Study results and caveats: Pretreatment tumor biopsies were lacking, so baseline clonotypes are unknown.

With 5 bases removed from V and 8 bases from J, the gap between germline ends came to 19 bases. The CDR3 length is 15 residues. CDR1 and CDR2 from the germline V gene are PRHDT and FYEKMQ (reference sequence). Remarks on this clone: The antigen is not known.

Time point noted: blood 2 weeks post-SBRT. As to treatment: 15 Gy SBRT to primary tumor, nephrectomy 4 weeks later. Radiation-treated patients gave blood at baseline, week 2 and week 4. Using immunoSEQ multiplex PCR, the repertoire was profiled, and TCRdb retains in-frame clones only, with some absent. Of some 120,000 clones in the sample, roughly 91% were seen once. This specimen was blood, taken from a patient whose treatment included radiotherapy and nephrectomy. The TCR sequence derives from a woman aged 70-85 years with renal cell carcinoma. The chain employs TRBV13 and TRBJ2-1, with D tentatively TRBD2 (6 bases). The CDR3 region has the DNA TGTGCCAGCAGCCTTTTGGCGGGGCGTCCCCATGAGCAGTTCTTC. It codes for CASSLLAGRPHEQFF.